Listed here are 22 T cell receptor beta chains from one sample, sequenced in a study of beta chain features in type 1 diabetes. Expressed TCRB transcripts were sequenced because the isolated RNA had all been reverse transcribed beforehand. Clones were read by immunoSEQ multiplex PCR, and TCRdb kept only the in-frame ones, dropping some. The table has about 410,000 clones, around 14% seen once. Sequenced: naive CD4+ T cells from blood. All receptors derive from a man aged 25 to 40 in good health.

In its sample, this clone was seen a few times. The V and J genes are TRBV7-2 and TRBJ1-4; D gene unclear. The CDR3 has 13 residues. The germline V gene encodes CDR1 SGHTA and CDR2 FQGNSA. The V gene lost 5 bases and the J gene lost 7 bases, with 11 bases spanning the gap. CDR3 sequence: CASSLGNREKLFF. CDR3 sequence (DNA): TGTGCCAGCAGCCTCGGGAACCGTGAAAAACTGTTTTTT. Complete variable domain (other parts from reference TRBV7-2 and TRBJ1-4): GAGVSQSPSNKVTEKGKDVELRCDPISGHTALYWYRQSLGQGLEFLIYFQGNSAPDKSGLPSDRFSAERTGGSVSTLTIQRTQQEDSAVYLCASSLGNREKLFFGSGTQLSVL.

The chain links TRBV29-1 to TRBJ2-2; tentative D call: TRBD1 (6 bases). CDR3 size: 15 residues. Trimming took 7 bases from V and 0 from J, leaving 15 bases between them. The germline V gene has CDR1 SQVTM and CDR2 ANQGSEA. DNA of the CDR3: TGCAGCGCCCTTCCAGGGGCCACGAACACCGGGGAGCTGTTTTTT. The encoded protein is CSALPGATNTGELFF.

This clone was counted only a few times. The gene calls are TRBV9 and TRBJ2-1; D is perhaps TRBD1 (6 bases). V was clipped by 2 bases and J by 6 bases, with 12 bases between them. Germline CDR1 SGDLS, CDR2 YYNGEE. The CDR3 spans 14 residues. The CDR3 nucleotides are TGTGCCAGCAGCGTCGACTTCAGGGGCAATGAGCAGTTCTTC. Translation gives CASSVDFRGNEQFF.

This clone has only a few counts. The chain is built from TRBV5-4 and TRBJ2-7, with no clear D. The V and J ends lost 4 bases and 3 bases respectively, with 11 bases between them. The CDR3 length is 13 residues. Germline V gene lookup returns CDR1 SGHNT and CDR2 YYREEE (reference sequence). CDR3 bases: TGTGCCAGCAGCCCCCAGGACCGCTACGAGCAGTACTTC. Translated: CASSPQDRYEQYF. Combining the CDR3 with reference TRBV5-4 and TRBJ2-7 gives the whole variable domain ETGVTQSPTHLIKTRGQQVTLRCSSQSGHNTVSWYQQALGQGPQFIFQYYREEENGRGNFPPRFSGLQFPNYSSELNVNALELDDSALYLCASSPQDRYEQYFGPGTRLTVT.

The V gene is TRBV7-8, the J gene TRBJ1-1; 7 bases match TRBD1. V shed 4 bases and J 6 bases; nucleotides not matched to a gene: 8. Germline V CDR1 and CDR2: SGHVS, FQNEAQ. The CDR3 consists of 14 residues. As DNA, the CDR3 is TGTGCCAGCAGCTCCTTGACAGGGAGGGCTGAAGCTTTCTTT. Amino acid sequence: CASSSLTGRAEAFF.

The chain links TRBV7-9 to TRBJ2-5, with D possibly matching TRBD1 (5 bases). CDR1 and CDR2 from the germline V gene are SEHNR and FQNEAQ (reference sequence). The CDR3 contains 14 residues. V lost 0 bases to trimming and J lost 4 bases, with 9 bases between them. As DNA, the CDR3 is TGTGCCAGCAGCTTAGCAGGGGCTGGAGAGACCCAGTACTTC. Its translation: CASSLAGAGETQYF.

The V gene is TRBV20-1, the J gene TRBJ2-1; 13 bases line up with TRBD2. J was trimmed by 16 bases and V by 5 bases; bases with no gene match: 5. Germline CDR1 DFQATT, CDR2 SNEGSKA (reference sequence). CDR3 length: 11 amino acids. The CDR3: CSALTSGRFFF. The CDR3 DNA follows: TGCAGTGCTTTGACTAGCGGGAGGTTTTTCTTC.

This chain joins TRBV6-1 and TRBJ2-1; perhaps TRBD2 as D (6 bases). This CDR3 comprises 18 residues. Germline V lookup: CDR1 MNHNS, CDR2 SASEGT. The V gene lost 0 bases and the J gene lost 2 bases, with 17 bases spanning the gap. The CDR3 DNA sequence: TGTGCCAGCAGTGAAGCTGTCTTCGGGGGTTCGGCCTACAATGAGCAGTTCTTC. Its translation is CASSEAVFGGSAYNEQFF.

The chain is built from TRBV14 and TRBJ1-3, with D unresolved. The CDR3 runs to 14 residues. The germline V gene has CDR1 SGHDN and CDR2 FVKESK. Trimming removed 4 bases at V and 7 bases at J, with 14 bases between. This chain's CDR3 is CASSRSIDGNTIYF. In nucleotides, the CDR3 is TGTGCCAGCAGCCGATCGATTGATGGGAACACCATATATTTT.

V is TRBV11-1 and J is TRBJ1-1; D unclear. V was pared by 3 bases and J by 0 bases, with 11 bases between. The CDR3 length is 15 residues. Germline lookup yields CDR1 SGHAT and CDR2 FQDESV (reference sequence). CDR3 amino acids: CASSFARTLNTEAFF. The DNA of the CDR3 is TGTGCCAGCAGCTTCGCCCGGACCCTGAACACTGAAGCTTTCTTT.

This chain joins TRBV4-3 and TRBJ2-5; D unresolved. This CDR3 region has 15 residues. CDR1 LGHNA and CDR2 YSLEER come from the germline V gene. V lost 1 base and J 5 bases, leaving 14 bases between the germline ends. DNA of the CDR3: TGCGCCAGCAGCCAAGGTGAAGGGTGGTGGGAGACCCAGTACTTC. This sequence encodes CASSQGEGWWETQYF.

This clone was seen more than once but under ten times. The J gene is TRBJ2-1, the V gene TRBV5-6; D remains ambiguous. CDR1 and CDR2 from the germline V gene are SGHDT and YYEEEE. V was cut by 1 base and J by 8 bases, with 4 bases left in between. The CDR3 sequence is 11 residues long. The CDR3 spells CASSLLYEQFF. In nucleotides, the CDR3 is TGTGCCAGCAGCTTGCTATATGAGCAGTTCTTC.

The chain combines TRBV6-5 with TRBJ2-4; 8 positions match TRBD1. V shed 4 bases, J shed 7 bases, and the junction held 6 bases outside the gene matches. Germline CDR1 and CDR2: MNHEY and SVGAGI. This CDR3 contains 14 residues. The CDR3 nucleotides are TGTGCCAGCAGTTTCGGACAGGGCGGGAACATTCAGTACTTC. Encoded protein: CASSFGQGGNIQYF.

This clone was counted a few times. V and J are TRBV29-1 and TRBJ2-3; 8 nucleotides agree with TRBD1. The germline V gene encodes CDR1 SQVTM and CDR2 ANQGSEA. V shed 3 bases, J shed 4 bases, and the junction held 6 bases outside the gene matches. This CDR3 spans 14 amino acids. CDR3 residues: CSVDSGQGPDTQYF. The CDR3 DNA is TGCAGCGTTGATTCCGGACAGGGCCCAGATACGCAGTATTTT.

This clone has only a few counts. As DNA, the CDR3 is TGTGCCAGCAGCCAAGTAAGGCAGGGGGCAACTGAAGCTTTCTTT. Encoded protein: CASSQVRQGATEAFF. The rearrangement links TRBV14 to TRBJ1-1; 8 bases line up with TRBD1. The CDR3 consists of 15 residues. Germline V gene lookup returns CDR1 SGHDN and CDR2 FVKESK. J was trimmed by 5 bases and V by 1 base; bases with no gene match: 6. Full variable domain (missing parts from reference TRBV14 and TRBJ1-1): EAGVTQFPSHSVIEKGQTVTLRCDPISGHDNLYWYRRVMGKEIKFLLHFVKESKQDESGMPNNRFLAERTGGTYSTLKVQPAELEDSGVYFCASSQVRQGATEAFFGQGTRLTVV.

This clone was observed a few times. The V gene is TRBV5-1, the J gene TRBJ2-2; D unresolved. Per germline, CDR1 SGHRS and CDR2 YFSETQ. CDR3 length: 13 amino acids. The V end was cut by 0 bases, the J end by 5 bases, with 5 bases between. CDR3 loop: CASSLERTGELFF. The CDR3 DNA follows: TGCGCCAGCAGCTTGGAGAGGACCGGGGAGCTGTTTTTT.

V gene TRBV7-8 combines with J gene TRBJ2-7, with D perhaps TRBD2 (5 bases). The CDR3 runs to 16 residues. V dropped 2 bases and J dropped 2 bases, with 16 bases sitting between them. CDR1 and CDR2 from the germline V gene are SGHVS and FQNEAQ. Here the CDR3 DNA reads TGTGCCAGCAGCTTATGGAACAGCGGAACAACCTACGAGCAGTACTTC. Translating it yields CASSLWNSGTTYEQYF.

The J gene is TRBJ2-7, the V gene TRBV15; possible D gene TRBD1, 6 bases. Germline loops: CDR1 LNHNV, CDR2 YYDKDF (reference sequence). This CDR3 region has 14 residues. V was cut by 0 bases and J by 2 bases, with 8 bases left in between. The CDR3 nucleotides are TGTGCCACCAGCAGAGAACCAGGGGCCTACGAGCAGTACTTC. Translation gives CATSREPGAYEQYF.

This clone was counted a few times. J is TRBJ2-7 and V is TRBV29-1, with D perhaps TRBD1 (7 bases). The V gene's germline CDR1 is SQVTM and CDR2 ANQGSEA. V was clipped by 5 bases and J by 6 bases, with 17 bases between them. The length of the CDR3 is 13 residues. This CDR3 reads CSVRETGFGEQYF. In DNA, the CDR3 is TGCAGCGTTCGGGAGACAGGGTTTGGCGAGCAGTACTTC.

This clone was counted between two and nine times. V usage is TRBV19 and J usage is TRBJ2-4, with 8 bases that match TRBD1. V shed 5 bases, J shed 0 bases, and the junction held 3 bases outside the gene matches. CDR3 length equals 15 residues. CDR1 is LNHDA and CDR2 is SQIVND in the germline V gene (reference sequence). The CDR3 DNA is TGTGCCAGTAGTGGACAGGGAATAGCCAAAAACATTCAGTACTTC. Translation: CASSGQGIAKNIQYF.

The gene calls are TRBV29-1 and TRBJ2-4; the match to TRBD2 covers 11 bases. Germline V gives CDR1 SQVTM, CDR2 ANQGSEA. V lost 5 bases, J lost 1 base, and 16 bases stayed unmatched. The CDR3 is 19 residues long. The chain's CDR3 is CSVKREVSGLAGAKNIQYF. The DNA of the CDR3 is TGCAGCGTTAAAAGGGAGGTGAGCGGACTAGCGGGCGCCAAAAACATTCAGTACTTC.

The CDR3 DNA reads TGTGCCAGTAGTCGGAGACAAGAGACCCAGTACTTC. Translating gives CASSRRQETQYF. The V gene is TRBV19, the J gene TRBJ2-5; D remains ambiguous. The CDR3 covers 12 residues. Germline V gene data show CDR1 as LNHDA and CDR2 as SQIVND (reference sequence). V lost 5 bases and J 2 bases, leaving 6 bases between the germline ends. The variable domain in full, completed from reference TRBV19 and TRBJ2-5, reads DGGITQSPKYLFRKEGQNVTLSCEQNLNHDAMYWYRQDPGQGLRLIYYSQIVNDFQKGDIAEGYSVSREKKESFPLTVTSAQKNPTAFYLCASSRRQETQYFGPGTRLLVL.